This TCR beta chain was observed in a study of shared clonotypes between healthy human individuals. Study overall: CD8 memory received one plate per donor, CD8 naive two, CD4 memory three and CD4 naive three. The study, taken as a whole, reports: Estimated clonotype richness was generally higher in naive than memory subsets. Of the naive CD4 clonotypes, about 5% were shared across a handful of donors.

Regarding this clone: The antigen remains unidentified.

Profiled with immunoSEQ multiplex PCR; TCRdb holds only in-frame clones, not every one. The table has millions of clones, roughly 96% seen once. V gave up 3 bases and J gave up 1 base; unmatched junction bases: 5. This CDR3 has 14 residues. Per germline, CDR1 SQVTM and CDR2 ANQGSEA. The donor population consisted of healthy HIV-negative adults with no recent acute infections or vaccinations. This receptor was obtained from a man younger than 35 in good health. This chain uses TRBV29-1 with TRBJ1-1, with TRBD1 matching 7 bases. Material for sequencing was naive CD4+ T cells sorted from blood. As to subset: CD45RA+ positively selected. The CDR3 coding sequence is TGCAGCGTTGACCCGGGACAGACGAACACTGAAGCTTTCTTT. Amino acids: CSVDPGQTNTEAFF.